This is a list of T cell receptor beta chains from one sample in a study of control samples from healthy donors and cancer patients. The method was immunoSEQ multiplex PCR; TCRdb's version includes in-frame clones alone and lacks a portion of them. The repertoire holds over 100,000 clones, with 80% to 95% as singletons. Sequenced: blood. Source of these receptors: a man in his forties in good health. CDR3s include the opening cysteine and the closing phenylalanine or tryptophan. The order of the fields is J gene, CDR3 length, V gene, D gene, clone size, CDR3 protein, CDR3 DNA. The D gene is left open where the match is weak. Rows give clone size only sometimes, using once, few, many, or a class for an expanded clone.

J gene: TRBJ1-1
CDR3 length: 15
V gene: TRBV7-3
D gene: TRBD1
clone size: once
CDR3 protein: CASSLARDSNTEAFF
CDR3 DNA: TGTGCCAGCAGCTTAGCCCGGGACAGCAACACTGAAGCTTTCTTT

J gene: TRBJ2-5
CDR3 length: 15
V gene: TRBV2
D gene: NA
clone size: NA
CDR3 protein: CASIGLGVSASAQYF
CDR3 DNA: TGTGCCAGCATAGGGCTAGGGGTGTCAGCGAGTGCCCAGTACTTC

J gene: TRBJ1-1
CDR3 length: 11
V gene: TRBV2
D gene: NA
clone size: NA
CDR3 protein: CASSYSSEAFF
CDR3 DNA: TGTGCCAGCAGTTACTCATCTGAAGCTTTCTTT

J gene: TRBJ1-5
CDR3 length: 16
V gene: TRBV30
D gene: TRBD1
clone size: NA
CDR3 protein: CAWSVLGQGTNQPQHF
CDR3 DNA: TGTGCCTGGAGTGTACTGGGACAGGGAACCAATCAGCCCCAGCATTTT

J gene: TRBJ2-1
CDR3 length: 14
V gene: TRBV5-1
D gene: TRBD1
clone size: NA
CDR3 protein: CASSSQGQNNEQFF
CDR3 DNA: TGCGCCAGCAGCTCCCAGGGACAGAACAATGAGCAGTTCTTC

J gene: TRBJ1-5
CDR3 length: 13
V gene: TRBV29-1
D gene: NA
clone size: NA
CDR3 protein: CSVEGGGDQPQHF
CDR3 DNA: TGCAGCGTTGAAGGAGGAGGGGATCAGCCCCAGCATTTT

J gene: TRBJ1-2
CDR3 length: 15
V gene: TRBV11-2
D gene: TRBD1
clone size: NA
CDR3 protein: CASSPSGQANYGYTF
CDR3 DNA: TGTGCCAGCAGCCCTTCCGGACAGGCGAACTATGGCTACACCTTC

J gene: TRBJ2-5
CDR3 length: 13
V gene: TRBV10-3
D gene: NA
clone size: NA
CDR3 protein: CAIGIEYMETQYF
CDR3 DNA: TGTGCCATCGGGATCGAGTACATGGAGACCCAGTACTTC

J gene: TRBJ1-2
CDR3 length: 13
V gene: TRBV10-3
D gene: NA
clone size: NA
CDR3 protein: CAVHGDGYYGYTF
CDR3 DNA: TGTGCCGTTCACGGGGACGGATACTATGGCTACACCTTC

J gene: TRBJ1-2
CDR3 length: 13
V gene: TRBV25-1
D gene: NA
clone size: NA
CDR3 protein: CASIVWGRQGYTF
CDR3 DNA: TGTGCCAGCATTGTATGGGGGCGGCAGGGCTACACCTTC

J gene: TRBJ2-7
CDR3 length: 12
V gene: TRBV7-9
D gene: NA
clone size: NA
CDR3 protein: CASSLGQIEQYF
CDR3 DNA: TGTGCCAGCAGCTTAGGCCAAATAGAGCAGTACTTC

J gene: TRBJ2-6
CDR3 length: 14
V gene: TRBV5-5
D gene: NA
clone size: NA
CDR3 protein: CASSFSEGANVLTF
CDR3 DNA: TGTGCCAGCAGCTTCTCAGAGGGGGCCAACGTCCTGACTTTC

J gene: TRBJ2-7
CDR3 length: 15
V gene: TRBV15
D gene: NA
clone size: NA
CDR3 protein: CATSRSSSGSYEQYF
CDR3 DNA: TGTGCCACCAGCAGAAGTTCATCCGGGTCCTACGAGCAGTACTTC

J gene: TRBJ1-1
CDR3 length: 11
V gene: TRBV2
D gene: TRBD1
clone size: NA
CDR3 protein: CASTGDTEAFF
CDR3 DNA: TGTGCCAGTACAGGGGACACTGAAGCTTTCTTT

J gene: TRBJ2-1
CDR3 length: 15
V gene: TRBV19
D gene: TRBD1
clone size: once
CDR3 protein: CASQNGQGKNNEQFF
CDR3 DNA: TGTGCCAGTCAAAACGGACAGGGGAAGAACAATGAGCAGTTCTTC

J gene: TRBJ2-6
CDR3 length: 16
V gene: TRBV5-4
D gene: NA
clone size: once
CDR3 protein: CASSAGQLSGANVLTF
CDR3 DNA: TGTGCCAGCAGCGCGGGACAGCTCTCTGGGGCCAACGTCCTGACTTTC

J gene: TRBJ1-2
CDR3 length: 14
V gene: TRBV5-4
D gene: NA
clone size: NA
CDR3 protein: CASSLRATQNGYTF
CDR3 DNA: TGTGCCAGCAGCTTGAGGGCCACCCAAAATGGCTACACCTTC

J gene: TRBJ2-5
CDR3 length: 16
V gene: TRBV7-9
D gene: NA
clone size: NA
CDR3 protein: CASSLAGAGLQETQYF
CDR3 DNA: TGTGCCAGCAGCTTAGCGGGGGCAGGGCTCCAAGAGACCCAGTACTTC

J gene: TRBJ2-2
CDR3 length: 18
V gene: TRBV7-9
D gene: NA
clone size: NA
CDR3 protein: CASSFLPTKGPNTGELFF
CDR3 DNA: TGTGCCAGCAGCTTTTTACCTACGAAAGGACCGAACACCGGGGAGCTGTTTTTT

J gene: TRBJ2-7
CDR3 length: 14
V gene: TRBV7-9
D gene: TRBD2
clone size: NA
CDR3 protein: CASSLALAGYEQYF
CDR3 DNA: TGTGCCAGCAGCTTAGCGCTAGCGGGGTACGAGCAGTACTTC

J gene: TRBJ2-3
CDR3 length: 20
V gene: TRBV6-2/TRBV6-3
D gene: TRBD1
clone size: NA
CDR3 protein: CASSYGPGTGGGGITDTQYF
CDR3 DNA: TGTGCCAGCAGTTACGGACCTGGGACAGGGGGCGGAGGAATCACAGATACGCAGTATTTT

J gene: TRBJ1-5
CDR3 length: 12
V gene: TRBV7-9
D gene: NA
clone size: NA
CDR3 protein: CASSFSNQPQHF
CDR3 DNA: TGTGCCAGCAGTTTTAGCAATCAGCCCCAGCATTTT

J gene: TRBJ2-3
CDR3 length: 11
V gene: TRBV15
D gene: NA
clone size: once
CDR3 protein: CATSRTDTQYF
CDR3 DNA: TGTGCCACCAGCAGAACAGATACGCAGTATTTT

J gene: TRBJ1-1
CDR3 length: 14
V gene: TRBV5-1
D gene: NA
clone size: NA
CDR3 protein: CASRIGTVNTEAFF
CDR3 DNA: TGCGCCAGCAGGATTGGGACGGTAAACACTGAAGCTTTCTTT

J gene: TRBJ2-7
CDR3 length: 14
V gene: TRBV18
D gene: NA
clone size: NA
CDR3 protein: CASSPRSEVYEQYF
CDR3 DNA: TGTGCCAGCTCACCCCGGAGTGAGGTCTACGAGCAGTACTTC

J gene: TRBJ2-1
CDR3 length: 15
V gene: TRBV9
D gene: NA
clone size: NA
CDR3 protein: CASSVDLLSYNEQFF
CDR3 DNA: TGTGCCAGCAGCGTAGACCTACTCTCCTACAATGAGCAGTTCTTC

J gene: TRBJ2-5
CDR3 length: 11
V gene: TRBV2
D gene: NA
clone size: NA
CDR3 protein: CASDSQETQYF
CDR3 DNA: TGTGCCAGCGACTCGCAAGAGACCCAGTACTTC

J gene: TRBJ1-2
CDR3 length: 16
V gene: TRBV7-2
D gene: TRBD1
clone size: NA
CDR3 protein: CASSSSRDRVGNRYTF
CDR3 DNA: TGTGCCAGCAGCTCGTCCCGGGACAGGGTTGGGAATCGCTACACCTTC

J gene: TRBJ2-7
CDR3 length: 14
V gene: TRBV28
D gene: NA
clone size: NA
CDR3 protein: CASSLGGTSYEQYF
CDR3 DNA: TGTGCCAGCAGTTTGGGTGGAACCAGCTACGAGCAGTACTTC

J gene: TRBJ1-4
CDR3 length: 14
V gene: TRBV9
D gene: NA
clone size: NA
CDR3 protein: CASSAQGINEKLFF
CDR3 DNA: TGTGCCAGCAGCGCACAGGGTATTAATGAAAAACTGTTTTTT

J gene: TRBJ1-4
CDR3 length: 14
V gene: TRBV4-1
D gene: NA
clone size: NA
CDR3 protein: CASSKQGSSEKLFF
CDR3 DNA: TGCGCCAGCAGCAAACAGGGATCTAGTGAAAAACTGTTTTTT

J gene: TRBJ1-1
CDR3 length: 15
V gene: TRBV4-2
D gene: TRBD1
clone size: NA
CDR3 protein: CASSQRTGGDTEAFF
CDR3 DNA: TGTGCCAGCAGCCAGCGGACAGGTGGGGACACTGAAGCTTTCTTT

J gene: TRBJ2-6
CDR3 length: 15
V gene: TRBV6-2/TRBV6-3
D gene: NA
clone size: NA
CDR3 protein: CASSHLGSGANVLTF
CDR3 DNA: TGTGCCAGCAGTCATCTGGGGTCTGGGGCCAACGTCCTGACTTTC

J gene: TRBJ2-1
CDR3 length: 14
V gene: TRBV15
D gene: NA
clone size: NA
CDR3 protein: CATSYFRGFNEQFF
CDR3 DNA: TGTGCCACCTCTTATTTCCGCGGGTTCAATGAGCAGTTCTTC

J gene: TRBJ2-1
CDR3 length: 17
V gene: TRBV5-1
D gene: NA
clone size: NA
CDR3 protein: CASTDSRFEFSYNEQFF
CDR3 DNA: TGCGCCAGCACGGACTCTAGATTTGAATTCTCCTACAATGAGCAGTTCTTC

J gene: TRBJ1-3
CDR3 length: 13
V gene: TRBV5-1
D gene: NA
clone size: NA
CDR3 protein: CASSVFPGNTIYF
CDR3 DNA: TGCGCCAGCAGCGTTTTCCCTGGAAACACCATATATTTT

J gene: TRBJ2-3
CDR3 length: 14
V gene: TRBV19
D gene: TRBD2
clone size: NA
CDR3 protein: CASSLAGGTDTQYF
CDR3 DNA: TGTGCCAGTAGTCTAGCGGGGGGAACAGATACGCAGTATTTT

J gene: TRBJ1-5
CDR3 length: 15
V gene: TRBV4-1
D gene: NA
clone size: NA
CDR3 protein: CASSQDPLSNQPQHF
CDR3 DNA: TGCGCCAGCAGCCAAGATCCCCTTAGCAATCAGCCCCAGCATTTT

J gene: TRBJ1-5
CDR3 length: 16
V gene: TRBV7-2
D gene: TRBD1
clone size: NA
CDR3 protein: CASSLVGTGSNQPQHF
CDR3 DNA: TGTGCCAGCAGCTTAGTCGGGACAGGGAGCAATCAGCCCCAGCATTTT

J gene: TRBJ1-6
CDR3 length: 16
V gene: TRBV7-9
D gene: NA
clone size: once
CDR3 protein: CASGTPSTDSNSPLHF
CDR3 DNA: TGTGCCAGCGGCACACCTTCCACGGACAGTAATTCACCCCTCCACTTT

J gene: TRBJ2-2
CDR3 length: 13
V gene: TRBV27
D gene: NA
clone size: NA
CDR3 protein: CASSLSEVGELFF
CDR3 DNA: TGTGCCAGCAGTTTAAGCGAGGTCGGGGAGCTGTTTTTT

J gene: TRBJ1-6
CDR3 length: 16
V gene: TRBV28
D gene: NA
clone size: NA
CDR3 protein: CASSYWSGSYNSPLHF
CDR3 DNA: TGTGCCAGCAGTTATTGGAGCGGCTCCTATAATTCACCCCTCCACTTT

J gene: TRBJ2-1
CDR3 length: 14
V gene: TRBV25-1
D gene: NA
clone size: NA
CDR3 protein: CASSGPGSHNEQFF
CDR3 DNA: TGTGCCAGCAGTGGACCAGGTAGCCACAATGAGCAGTTCTTC

J gene: TRBJ1-3
CDR3 length: 17
V gene: TRBV24-1
D gene: NA
clone size: NA
CDR3 protein: CATSGPHSANSGNTIYF
CDR3 DNA: TGTGCCACCAGTGGCCCCCACAGCGCGAACTCTGGAAACACCATATATTTT

J gene: TRBJ2-3
CDR3 length: 13
V gene: TRBV29-1
D gene: NA
clone size: once
CDR3 protein: CSVEGGGTDTQYF
CDR3 DNA: TGCAGCGTTGAGGGCGGGGGCACAGATACGCAGTATTTT

J gene: TRBJ2-7
CDR3 length: 11
V gene: TRBV19
D gene: NA
clone size: NA
CDR3 protein: CASSEATAQYF
CDR3 DNA: TGTGCCAGCTCAGAGGCGACCGCCCAGTACTTC

J gene: TRBJ2-1
CDR3 length: 13
V gene: TRBV5-1
D gene: NA
clone size: NA
CDR3 protein: CASSRDTYNEQFF
CDR3 DNA: TGCGCCAGCAGCAGGGACACATACAATGAGCAGTTCTTC

J gene: TRBJ1-1
CDR3 length: 16
V gene: TRBV6-1
D gene: NA
clone size: NA
CDR3 protein: CASSESGARAVTEAFF
CDR3 DNA: TGTGCCAGCAGTGAGTCGGGGGCGCGAGCGGTCACTGAAGCTTTCTTT

J gene: TRBJ1-1
CDR3 length: 12
V gene: TRBV10-3
D gene: NA
clone size: NA
CDR3 protein: CAISELRGEAFF
CDR3 DNA: TGTGCCATCAGTGAGCTACGGGGTGAAGCTTTCTTT

J gene: TRBJ1-1
CDR3 length: 14
V gene: TRBV2
D gene: TRBD1
clone size: NA
CDR3 protein: CASKNRGLGSEAFF
CDR3 DNA: TGTGCCAGCAAGAACAGGGGGTTAGGGAGTGAAGCTTTCTTT

J gene: TRBJ2-1
CDR3 length: 15
V gene: TRBV11-3
D gene: NA
clone size: NA
CDR3 protein: CASPPGRCSYNEQFF
CDR3 DNA: TGTGCCAGCCCCCCCGGCCGGTGCTCCTACAATGAGCAGTTCTTC

J gene: TRBJ2-7
CDR3 length: 13
V gene: TRBV21-1
D gene: NA
clone size: NA
CDR3 protein: CASSKVGQTLQYF
CDR3 DNA: TGTGCCAGCAGCAAAGTGGGACAAACTCTGCAGTACTTC

J gene: TRBJ2-3
CDR3 length: 16
V gene: TRBV18
D gene: TRBD2
clone size: NA
CDR3 protein: CASSPPSGGLTDTQYF
CDR3 DNA: TGTGCCAGCTCACCCCCCAGCGGGGGCCTCACAGATACGCAGTATTTT

J gene: TRBJ1-5
CDR3 length: 14
V gene: TRBV6-5
D gene: TRBD1
clone size: NA
CDR3 protein: CASNTDRDNQPQHF
CDR3 DNA: TGTGCCAGCAATACTGACAGGGACAATCAGCCCCAGCATTTT

J gene: TRBJ2-7
CDR3 length: 15
V gene: TRBV5-1
D gene: TRBD2
clone size: NA
CDR3 protein: CASSRPERGMYEQYF
CDR3 DNA: TGCGCCAGCAGCCGCCCCGAGCGGGGGATGTACGAGCAGTACTTC